The next 30 T cell receptor beta chains were all read from a single sample in a study of blood T cells in healthy people across ages. Through a sample-barcoded 5' primer and a J-beta primer mix, a second PCR was run for 7 to 11 cycles. One entry per CDR3 protein results from TCRdb running MiXCR on the 5' RACE reads. The data hold about 1.1 million distinct CDR3 sequences, with more than 30% observed a single time. The sample consisted of blood. All receptors come from a man aged 18 to 35 in good health.

This clonotype was counted between two and nine times. V and J are TRBV5-6 and TRBJ2-7, with D perhaps matching TRBD2 (6 bases). The germline V gene has CDR1 SGHDT and CDR2 YYEEEE. This CDR3 contains 13 residues. V shed 7 bases and J shed 7 bases, with 18 bases lying between them. The CDR3 DNA is TGTGCCAGCGCAGGGACTTTTTTCAATGAGCAGTACTTC. Its translation is CASAGTFFNEQYF.

This clonotype occurred a few times. The rearrangement joins TRBV4-3 to TRBJ1-2; D perhaps matches TRBD1 (6 bases). V was trimmed by 1 base and J by 10 bases, leaving 13 bases between them. The germline gives CDR1 LGHNA, CDR2 YSLEER. This CDR3 has 13 amino acids. Here the CDR3 reads CASSQGAGALYTF. CDR3 bases: TGCGCCAGCAGCCAAGGGGCAGGGGCCCTCTACACCTTC.

The V gene is TRBV27, the J gene TRBJ1-1; unclear D gene. V was shortened by 0 bases and J by 4 bases, with 18 bases between the two germline ends. CDR1 MNHEY and CDR2 SMNVEV come from the germline V gene (reference sequence). The CDR3 sequence is 17 residues long. The CDR3 nucleotides are TGTGCCAGCAGTTTATCGAAGCGACGGGCTGATTTCACTGAAGCTTTCTTT. Translated, it gives CASSLSKRRADFTEAFF.

The chain joins TRBV9 to TRBJ2-2; maybe TRBD2 (8 bases). The V end lost 5 bases, the J end lost 6 bases, and 20 bases lay between the germline ends. CDR3 size: 16 residues. From germline, CDR1 is SGDLS and CDR2 YYNGEE. In DNA form, the CDR3 reads TGTGCCAGCAGTGCGGGGGGAGACAGGGTCGCCGGGGAGCTGTTTTTT. Translating gives CASSAGGDRVAGELFF.

In this sample, this clonotype turned up many times. A much larger clone is a single base away; this may be a read error. This sequence joins TRBV4-1 and TRBJ2-1, with 15 bases matching TRBD2. The J call is in doubt because the DNA end fits TRBJ2-7 better. The CDR3 is 19 residues long. Germline V gives CDR1 MGHRA, CDR2 YSYEKL. CDR3: CASSLGLAGGLPSYNEQYF. The CDR3 region has the DNA TGCGCCAGCAGCCTCGGACTAGCGGGGGGGTTACCCTCCTACAATGAGCAGTACTTC.

This clonotype showed up many times. The chain is built from TRBV4-3 and TRBJ2-3; 8 bases align to TRBD2. Germline CDR1 LGHNA, CDR2 YSLEER. CDR3 length: 17 amino acids. J was trimmed by 6 bases and V by 6 bases; bases with no gene match: 17. For the CDR3, the DNA is TGCGCCAGCAGTCCCTACGGAAGCGGGGGTTCCAGGGATACGCAGTATTTT. This gives the protein CASSPYGSGGSRDTQYF.

V usage is TRBV10-3 and J usage is TRBJ1-6; maybe TRBD1 (5 bases). The germline gives CDR1 ENHRY, CDR2 SYGVKD. There are 13 residues in the CDR3. V was pared by 7 bases and J by 7 bases, with 11 bases between. CDR3: CAINAGGNSPLHF. CDR3 nucleotide sequence: TGTGCCATCAACGCGGGGGGAAATTCACCCCTCCACTTT.

This clonotype has only one observation. V is TRBV20-1 and J is TRBJ1-6; 7 bases are a match to TRBD1. The ends lost 3 bases at V and 6 bases at J; junction bases unmatched: 8. The CDR3 consists of 15 residues. Germline V gene lookup returns CDR1 DFQATT and CDR2 SNEGSKA (reference sequence). The CDR3 here is CSASIGTATNSPLHF. CDR3 coding DNA: TGCAGTGCTAGTATCGGGACAGCGACTAATTCACCCCTCCACTTT.

This clonotype occurred a few times. The J gene is TRBJ2-3, the V gene TRBV14, with D uncertain. Germline V lookup: CDR1 SGHDN, CDR2 FVKESK. The CDR3 length is 13 residues. Trimming removed 1 base from V and 7 bases from J, with 9 bases in between. This CDR3 is CASSQGPPNTQYF. CDR3 in DNA: TGTGCCAGCAGCCAAGGCCCCCCAAATACGCAGTATTTT.

The chain joins TRBV20-1 to TRBJ1-5, with 7 bases aligning to TRBD1. Per the germline V gene, CDR1 is DFQATT and CDR2 is SNEGSKA (reference sequence). With 2 bases clipped from V and 0 bases from J, the junction kept 10 bases outside the gene matches. This CDR3 has 17 residues. CDR3 residues: CSARPMGGTVSNQPQHF. Here the CDR3 DNA reads TGCAGTGCTAGACCCATGGGTGGGACAGTTAGCAATCAGCCCCAGCATTTT.

Remarks on this clonotype: Relative to the germline gene, one junction end is altered; a read error may explain this. The chain links TRBV5-1 to TRBJ2-1; D is ambiguous. The length of the CDR3 is 11 residues. CDR1 SGHRS and CDR2 YFSETQ come from the germline V gene. The CDR3 DNA sequence: TGCGTCAGCAGCTTGGGTTATGAGCAGTTCTTC. This codes for CVSSLGYEQFF.

This clonotype was seen only a few times. The chain employs TRBV12-3 or TRBV12-4 and TRBJ2-5; TRBD1 matches at 10 bases. The CDR3 totals 14 residues. The ends lost 7 bases at V and 5 bases at J; junction bases unmatched: 7. In nucleotides, the CDR3 is TGTGCCAGCACCCGGACAGGGGGTCACGAGACCCAGTACTTC. Its translation is CASTRTGGHETQYF.

The gene calls are TRBV4-1 and TRBJ2-5, with a possible D match to TRBD2 (5 bases). Germline V gene data show CDR1 as MGHRA and CDR2 as YSYEKL. Trimming shortened V by 0 bases and J by 5 bases, and 13 bases separated the two germline ends. This CDR3 has 15 amino acids. The CDR3 spells CASSQESRRMETQYF. DNA for the CDR3: TGCGCCAGCAGCCAAGAATCGAGGAGGATGGAGACCCAGTACTTC.

The J gene is TRBJ2-1, the V gene TRBV5-1; 7 bases are shared with TRBD1. CDR1 and CDR2 from the germline V gene are SGHRS and YFSETQ. Trimming removed 4 bases from V and 0 bases from J; junction bases left unmatched: 4. The CDR3 totals 15 residues. CDR3 residues: CASSRDSYSYNEQFF. DNA of the CDR3: TGCGCCAGCAGCCGGGACAGCTACTCCTACAATGAGCAGTTCTTC.

J is TRBJ2-1 and V is TRBV5-1; no clear D gene. This CDR3 region has 14 residues. CDR1 and CDR2 (germline): SGHRS, YFSETQ. V lost 0 bases to trimming and J lost 6 bases, with 10 bases between them. The CDR3 loop reads CASSLGSTSNEQFF. The CDR3 DNA reads TGCGCCAGCAGCTTGGGTTCCACCAGCAATGAGCAGTTCTTC.

J is TRBJ1-3 and V is TRBV4-1; 9 positions match TRBD1. CDR3 length equals 19 residues. V lost 0 bases to trimming and J lost 2 bases; unmatched junction nucleotides: 11. Germline CDR1 and CDR2: MGHRA and YSYEKL. CDR3 nucleotide sequence: TGCGCCAGCAGCCAAGATAGCCGGGACAGGGACGCACCTGGAAACACCATATATTTT. This gives the protein CASSQDSRDRDAPGNTIYF.

This sequence joins TRBV11-2 and TRBJ1-6; tentatively, D is TRBD1 (5 bases). The CDR3 runs to 15 residues. V dropped 1 base and J dropped 8 bases, with 12 bases sitting between them. The germline V gene has CDR1 SGHAT and CDR2 FQNNGV. The CDR3 coding sequence is TGTGCCAGCAGCTTAGCAAGGGGCGAGGATTCACCCCTCCACTTT. It is translated as CASSLARGEDSPLHF.

There are a few counts of this clonotype. This chain links TRBV5-1 with TRBJ2-2, with 13 bases that match TRBD2. In germline, CDR1 is SGHRS, CDR2 YFSETQ. The V gene end was trimmed by 4 bases and the J gene end by 3 bases; junction bases not matched to a gene: 3. The CDR3 contains 16 residues. The CDR3 DNA follows: TGCGCCAGCAGCCGACTAGCGGGGGGCTACACCGGGGAGCTGTTTTTT. This encodes CASSRLAGGYTGELFF.

Many counts were recorded for this clonotype. The J gene is TRBJ2-1, the V gene TRBV4-2; 7 nucleotides align to TRBD1. Germline assignment: CDR1 LGHNA and CDR2 YNFKEQ. The V gene end was trimmed by 6 bases and the J gene end by 3 bases; junction bases not matched to a gene: 5. There are 14 residues in the CDR3. The CDR3 DNA sequence: TGTGCCAGCAGTCCCGCAGGGGGCTACAATGAGCAGTTCTTC. Amino acid sequence: CASSPAGGYNEQFF.

In its sample, this clonotype was seen a few times. The V gene is TRBV6-2 or TRBV6-3, the J gene TRBJ2-7, with D perhaps TRBD1 (5 bases). The CDR3 runs 13 residues. Trimming stripped 6 bases from V and 6 bases from J, with 15 bases between. Germline loops: CDR1 MNHEY, CDR2 SVGEGT. The CDR3 here is CASRLPQVPEQYF. CDR3 nucleotides: TGTGCCAGCAGATTACCACAGGTCCCCGAGCAGTACTTC.

This clonotype was seen a few times. The chain uses TRBV24-1 and TRBJ2-1; D is possibly TRBD1 (5 bases). This CDR3 spans 17 amino acids. V dropped 5 bases and J dropped 0 bases, with 16 bases sitting between them. Per the germline V gene, CDR1 is KGHDR and CDR2 is SFDVKD. The CDR3 sequence: CATSAPKGMSSYNEQFF. CDR3 nucleotides: TGTGCCACCAGTGCTCCCAAGGGGATGAGCTCCTACAATGAGCAGTTCTTC.

About this clonotype itself: A much more abundant neighbour one base away suggests this may be a read error. V and J are TRBV12-3 or TRBV12-4 and TRBJ2-1; D not resolved. The CDR3 extends over 12 amino acids. Trimming removed 2 bases from V and 8 bases from J, with 7 bases in between. The CDR3 DNA reads as TGTGCCAGCAGTTTATTGCTCCATGAGCAGTTCTTC. Translating it yields CASSLLLHEQFF.

The V and J genes are TRBV24-1 and TRBJ1-4; a weak D match, TRBD1 (6 bases). The V gene's germline CDR1 is KGHDR and CDR2 SFDVKD. The CDR3 runs to 17 residues. The V end was cut by 4 bases, the J end by 8 bases, with 22 bases between. In DNA, the CDR3 is TGTGCCACCAGTGACCGGGCCCGAGGGGGACTGGGCGAAAAACTGTTTTTT. This codes for CATSDRARGGLGEKLFF.

This clonotype has more than one count but fewer than ten. V usage is TRBV29-1 and J usage is TRBJ1-1; possibly TRBD1 for D (6 bases). The germline gives CDR1 SQVTM, CDR2 ANQGSEA. The length of the CDR3 is 13 residues. With 6 bases removed from V and 3 bases from J, the gap between germline ends came to 14 bases. CDR3 sequence reads: CSVVGGPDTEAFF. For the CDR3, the DNA is TGCAGCGTCGTGGGGGGGCCGGACACTGAAGCTTTCTTT.

Here the CDR3 reads CASSPPGLAHKETQYF. The CDR3 nucleotides read TGTGCCAGCAGCCCCCCGGGACTAGCGCACAAAGAGACCCAGTACTTC. This chain connects TRBV12-3 or TRBV12-4 to TRBJ2-5, with 10 bases matching TRBD2. J was trimmed by 3 bases and V by 6 bases; bases with no gene match: 10. This CDR3 contains 16 residues.

This clonotype was seen a handful of times. This chain connects TRBV29-1 to TRBJ1-1; D is uncertain. The CDR3 consists of 12 residues. The V end was cut by 2 bases, the J end by 0 bases, with 4 bases between. Per the germline V gene, CDR1 is SQVTM and CDR2 is ANQGSEA. As DNA, the CDR3 is TGCAGCGTTGAACAGATGAACACTGAAGCTTTCTTT. Encoded protein: CSVEQMNTEAFF.

This clonotype was seen repeatedly, ten times or more. The chain uses TRBV5-6 and TRBJ2-7; D might be TRBD1 (5 bases). Trimming removed 2 bases at V and 3 bases at J, with 9 bases between. The CDR3 length is 13 residues. The germline CDR1 and CDR2 sequences are SGHDT and YYEEEE. The CDR3 coding sequence is TGTGCCAGCAGCTTTTCCCAGGGCTACGAGCAGTACTTC. It codes for CASSFSQGYEQYF.

V usage is TRBV6-2 or TRBV6-3 and J usage is TRBJ1-5; TRBD1 is a possible D gene (6 bases). V was cut by 4 bases and J by 3 bases, with 16 bases left in between. Germline V gene data show CDR1 as MNHEY and CDR2 as SVGEGT. This CDR3 region has 16 residues. As DNA, the CDR3 is TGTGCCAGCAGTTTGACGGGGGCGAACCCCAATCAGCCCCAGCATTTT. The encoded protein is CASSLTGANPNQPQHF.

Details on this clonotype: A read error may produce the germline difference seen at one junction end. The rearrangement links TRBV4-3 to TRBJ2-7; D is perhaps TRBD1 (6 bases). The CDR3 runs to 14 residues. CDR1 and CDR2 from the germline V gene are LGHNA and YSLEER. The CDR3 region is CVSSRNTGPGEQYF. The DNA for the CDR3 is TGCGTCAGCAGCCGGAATACAGGGCCGGGCGAGCAGTACTTC.

This clonotype was seen a handful of times. The V gene is TRBV4-3, the J gene TRBJ1-5; maybe TRBD1 (6 bases). Trimming left V 6 bases short and J 1 base short, with 10 bases between. The CDR3 sequence is 14 residues long. From germline, CDR1 is LGHNA and CDR2 YSLEER. CDR3 protein: CASSGTLSNQPQHF. CDR3 bases: TGCGCCAGCAGTGGGACACTAAGCAATCAGCCCCAGCATTTT.